These 3 T cell receptor beta chains share one sample of origin, sequenced in a study of T cell responses to AZD1222 COVID-19 vaccine. This table comes from immunoSEQ multiplex PCR, and its TCRdb copy is limited to in-frame clones, with some not included. This table has around 130,000 clones, 80% to 90% appearing once. The sample was peripheral blood, taken on day 0 of AZD1222 vaccination. All receptors come from an adult in good health.

V is TRBV7-2 and J is TRBJ2-7; weak D call: TRBD2 (6 bases). This CDR3 is 13 amino acids long. Trimming stripped 7 bases from V and 7 bases from J, with 17 bases between. Germline values: CDR1 SGHTA, CDR2 FQGNSA. The CDR3 loop is CASNYGAGGEQYF. In nucleotides, the CDR3 is TGTGCCAGCAACTACGGGGCCGGAGGGGAGCAGTACTTC.

The chain is built from TRBV10-3 and TRBJ2-7, with 7 bases aligning to TRBD2. CDR3 size: 14 residues. Unmatched junction bases numbered 10, after V lost 4 bases and J lost 7 bases. Germline loops: CDR1 ENHRY, CDR2 SYGVKD. The CDR3 DNA reads as TGTGCCATCAGTGGGGGACTACCGGGGAGGGAGCAGTACTTC. Protein product: CAISGGLPGREQYF.

For the CDR3, the DNA is TGTGCCGAGGGTAGTTTCGCCGGGGAGCTGTTTTTT. It yields the protein CAEGSFAGELFF. The V gene is TRBV30, the J gene TRBJ2-2; the D gene is possibly TRBD2 (5 bases). This CDR3 has 12 amino acids. V shed 8 bases and J shed 6 bases, with 13 bases lying between them. Germline assignment: CDR1 GTSNPN and CDR2 SVGIG (reference sequence). Combining the CDR3 with reference TRBV30 and TRBJ2-2 gives the whole variable domain SQTIHQWPATLVQPVGSPLSLECTVEGTSNPNLYWYRQAAGRGLQLLFYSVGIGQISSEVPQNLSASRPQDRQFILSSKKLLLSDSGFYLCAEGSFAGELFFGEGSRLTVL.